A selection of T cell receptor beta chains follows, all from one sample in a study of neurological immune-mediated disorders. MiXCR, run by TCRdb on the 5' RACE reads, gives a single entry per CDR3 protein. The sample contains some 48,000 distinct CDR3 sequences, around 13% of which appear only once. Source material: PBMCs. The receptors were gathered from a male donor with HTLV-1-associated myelopathy (HAM/TSP). Each CDR3 is given with its conserved first and last residue. Clone size appears in some rows only: once, few, many, or a class for an expanded clone.

cdr3_aa,clone_size,v_call,j_call
CASGRTGVDTQYF,many,TRBV7-3,TRBJ2-3
CSVEEGVHEQYF,many,TRBV29-1,TRBJ2-7
CATSSNRGQYTGELIF,NA,TRBV15,TRBJ2-2
CASSPNRVEGTEAFF,many,TRBV5-1,TRBJ1-1
CASSVTWGAGYEQYF,many,TRBV25-1,TRBJ2-7
CASSEQGDLFEAFF,many,TRBV2,TRBJ1-1
CASSSPTGWSMNRGETQYF,many,TRBV6-2/TRBV6-3,TRBJ2-5
CASSLAAEQYF,many,TRBV7-9,TRBJ2-7
CASSAEQGWSPLHF,many,TRBV7-9,TRBJ1-6
CASRSEGSGKLFF,many,TRBV5-1,TRBJ1-4
CASMTGVPSGANVLTF,many,TRBV9,TRBJ2-6
CASSLDGGALGNEQFF,many,TRBV5-1,TRBJ2-1
CASSFRTGSGNTIYF,many,TRBV5-6,TRBJ1-3
CSVSPGLSLGEQYF,many,TRBV29-1,TRBJ2-7
CSARDHPGGGTLHF,NA,TRBV20-1,TRBJ1-6
CASSRDRDLTGYTF,once,TRBV4-3,TRBJ1-2
CASSRGALPGETQYF,many,TRBV5-1,TRBJ2-5
CSGQGSYEQYF,NA,TRBV20-1,TRBJ2-7
CASSLEGTSFYNEQFF,NA,TRBV7-6,TRBJ2-1
CASSPSGRPYGYTF,few,TRBV7-6,TRBJ1-2
CANRLGLAQETQYF,many,TRBV12-3/TRBV12-4,TRBJ2-5
CASSVESTHLGTGELFF,few,TRBV9,TRBJ2-2
CASSTFRGARGIGQFF,many,TRBV5-1,TRBJ2-1
CASSSRGQYNSPLHF,many,TRBV6-2/TRBV6-3,TRBJ1-6
CSARLAGRENSPLHF,many,TRBV20-1,TRBJ1-6
CASSPSRQGGNQPQHF,many,TRBV7-8,TRBJ1-5
CSVEEARGREQYF,many,TRBV29-1,TRBJ2-7
CASSQEKGRINQPQHF,many,TRBV4-2,TRBJ1-5
CASSLNHNYGYTF,many,TRBV27,TRBJ1-2
CASSINQPQHF,many,TRBV12-3/TRBV12-4,TRBJ1-5
CASSLYGETNTDTQYF,NA,TRBV5-1,TRBJ2-3
CASSPWRGHDYGYTF,NA,TRBV5-1,TRBJ1-2
CASSATTSGVGQYF,many,TRBV7-2,TRBJ2-7
CASSLDVVAYEQYF,many,TRBV5-1,TRBJ2-7
CASSPRGYEQYF,many,TRBV5-1,TRBJ2-7
CASSSGLAGDGEQFF,many,TRBV4-3,TRBJ2-1
CASSSTDRRGQPQHF,many,TRBV12-3/TRBV12-4,TRBJ1-5
CSAQRTDTDTQYF,many,TRBV20-1,TRBJ2-3
CASSLPGQGSKTQYF,many,TRBV28,TRBJ2-5
CAIRQGADSPLHF,many,TRBV10-3,TRBJ1-6
CASNIGLNTEAFF,many,TRBV12-3/TRBV12-4,TRBJ1-1
CASSLGTGGSKPQHF,medium-sized,TRBV13,TRBJ1-5
CATEDRGGTNEQFF,many,TRBV28,TRBJ2-1
CSAGRSPNSNQPQHF,many,TRBV20-1,TRBJ1-5
CSAGTQVADTQYF,many,TRBV20-1,TRBJ2-3
CSVEEVTGGFYQETQYF,many,TRBV29-1,TRBJ2-5
CASSENSVQETQYF,many,TRBV2,TRBJ2-5
CAEGDNEQFF,many,TRBV28,TRBJ2-1
CASRDRGYYYGYTF,NA,TRBV19,TRBJ1-2
CASSRLGQQETQYF,many,TRBV9,TRBJ2-5
CATSRDPGSGETQYF,many,TRBV15,TRBJ2-5
CASTLTPGQSYGYTF,many,TRBV7-9,TRBJ1-2
CSASFGLSSYEQYF,many,TRBV20-1,TRBJ2-7
CASSVGAWGNTGELFF,many,TRBV6-5,TRBJ2-2